This TCR beta chain came from a study of T cell changes during pregnancy in multiple sclerosis. Assay used: immunoSEQ multiplex PCR; TCRdb lists only in-frame clones, some missing. The sample holds 77,000 or so clones, about 93% seen once. Germline V gives CDR1 LGHNA, CDR2 YNFKEQ. V shed 0 bases and J shed 5 bases, with 11 bases lying between them. This CDR3 spans 14 amino acids. This TCR came from a female donor in good health, enrolled as a control in a pregnancy study. This sample comprised peripheral blood, obtained in the second trimester of pregnancy. The chain uses TRBV4-2 and TRBJ2-7; no reliable D call. The CDR3 region is CASSQDGPANEQYF. As DNA, the CDR3 is TGTGCCAGCAGCCAAGATGGGCCTGCTAACGAGCAGTACTTC.